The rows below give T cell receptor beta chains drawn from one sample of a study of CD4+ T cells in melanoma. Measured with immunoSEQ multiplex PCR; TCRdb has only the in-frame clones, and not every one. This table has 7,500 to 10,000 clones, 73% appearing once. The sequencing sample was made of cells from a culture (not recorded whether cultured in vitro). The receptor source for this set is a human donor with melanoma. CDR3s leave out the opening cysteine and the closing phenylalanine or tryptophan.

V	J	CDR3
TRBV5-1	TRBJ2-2	ASGEGYTTGELF
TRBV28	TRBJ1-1	ASRLNTEAF
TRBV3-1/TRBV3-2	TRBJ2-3	ASSPDRLGGRGTDTQY
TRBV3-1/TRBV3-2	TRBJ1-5	ASSQSRNQPQH
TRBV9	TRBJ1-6	ASSARQVSNSPLH
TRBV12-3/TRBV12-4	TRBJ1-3	ASSLRNTIY
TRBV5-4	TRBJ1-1	ASSRDRSYTEAF
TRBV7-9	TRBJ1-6	ASSQGQGFYNSPLH
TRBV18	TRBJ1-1	ASSPRAGTGLEAF
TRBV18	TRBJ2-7	ASSRATGELSEQY
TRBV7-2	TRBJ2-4	ASSSPHLGKNIQY
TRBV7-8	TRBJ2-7	ASSFSSTYEQY
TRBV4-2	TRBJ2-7	ASSQVGRGLYEQY
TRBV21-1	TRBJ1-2	ASAGDYGYT
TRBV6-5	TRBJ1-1	ASRWEGDTEAF
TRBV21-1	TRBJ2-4	ASPWGNKNIQY
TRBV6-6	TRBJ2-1	ATRGTYNEQF
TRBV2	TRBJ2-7	ASKGEAPSEQY
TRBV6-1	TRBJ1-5	ASSEKGQGSNQPQH